This T cell receptor beta chain was retrieved from a study of identical twins. TCRdb ran MiXCR on the 5' RACE reads and lists one entry per CDR3 protein. The sample includes hundreds of thousands of distinct CDR3 sequences, over 20% seen only once; the top ten take around 4.5%. The germline V and J ends were trimmed by 2 bases and 7 bases, with 6 bases remaining between them. The CDR3 contains 11 residues. Germline V gene sequence: CDR1 DFQATT, CDR2 SNEGSKA (reference sequence). This clonotype was observed a handful of times. These data also formed part of another study, on T cells expressing NK-cell markers.

The sequence derives from a woman between 18 and 29 years old in good health. The sequencing sample was made of PBMCs. This rearrangement joins TRBV20-1 to TRBJ2-1; D unclear. CDR3 loop: CSARNANEQFF. The CDR3 DNA sequence: TGCAGTGCTAGAAATGCGAATGAGCAGTTCTTC.